These T cell receptor beta chains were read from a single sample in a study of T cells in Graves' hyperthyroidism and ophthalmopathy. One entry per CDR3 protein, called by TCRdb with MiXCR from the multiplex PCR reads. The sample comprises hundreds of thousands of distinct CDR3 sequences, about 14% of which are singletons, and roughly 4.5% rests with the top ten. Input material: blood. The receptor source for this set is a woman between 35 and 50 years old with Graves' ophthalmopathy. The CDR3 runs from the conserved cysteine through the conserved F or W. A D gene is named only where the DNA matches it firmly. Size is omitted from some rows. Given values are once, few, many or a class for expanded clones.

d_call,j_call,clone_size,v_call,cdr3_nt,cdr3_aa
.,TRBJ1-5,many,TRBV10-2,TGCGCCAGCAGTGAGTCAGACAGAGGGGCCGATCAGCCCCAGCATTTT,CASSESDRGADQPQHF
.,TRBJ1-2,many,TRBV6-1,TGTGCCAGCACCTCCAGAGGACGTAACTATGGCTACACCTTC,CASTSRGRNYGYTF
TRBD1,TRBJ2-7,many,TRBV12-5,TGTGCTAGTGGTTTGATTGGCAGGGGGTCCTACGAGCAGTACTTC,CASGLIGRGSYEQYF
.,TRBJ2-7,many,TRBV28,TGTGCCAGCAGTTCAGTTACCTTATCCTACGAGCAGTACTTC,CASSSVTLSYEQYF
TRBD2,TRBJ2-7,many,TRBV28,TGTGCCAGCAGTCGGACTAGCGGGAGCTTAAGCTCCTACGAGCAGTACTTC,CASSRTSGSLSSYEQYF
.,TRBJ1-3,many,TRBV28,TGTGCCAGCAGTTTACTACAGCTCTCTGGAAACACCATATATTTT,CASSLLQLSGNTIYF
.,TRBJ1-3,many,TRBV11-3,TGTGCCAGCAGCTTAAGGGGAAGAGCGGTTGGAAACACCATATATTTT,CASSLRGRAVGNTIYF
.,TRBJ2-7,many,TRBV6-5,TGTGCCAGCAGTTACTCCCGGGACTCGGGAACCCTATGGGACTTC,CASSYSRDSGTLWDF
.,TRBJ2-2,many,TRBV30,TGTGCCTGGAGTCAACAGAACACCGGGGAGCTGTTTTTT,CAWSQQNTGELFF
.,TRBJ1-3,many,TRBV12-3/TRBV12-4,TGTGCCAGCAGAGAAAGGGGGAACACCATATATTTT,CASRERGNTIYF
.,TRBJ1-1,many,TRBV9,TGTGCCAGCAGCGTAGTTGGCGATCTGAACACTGAAGCTTTCTTT,CASSVVGDLNTEAFF
.,TRBJ2-2,many,TRBV12-3/TRBV12-4,TGTGCCAGCAGGACTTGGGACGGGACCGGGGAGCTGTTTTTT,CASRTWDGTGELFF
TRBD2,TRBJ2-5,many,TRBV2,TGTGCCAGCGCCGGGACTAGGGATGAGACCCAGTACTTC,CASAGTRDETQYF
.,TRBJ2-7,.,TRBV27,TGTGCCAGCAGTTTAGGGGTAGGAAGCACCTACGAGCAGTACTTC,CASSLGVGSTYEQYF
.,TRBJ1-2,many,TRBV12-3/TRBV12-4,TGTGCCAGCAGTTTACTCCACTATGGCTACACCTTC,CASSLLHYGYTF
.,TRBJ1-5,few,TRBV12-3/TRBV12-4,TGTGCCAGCAGCACGGTCGGGAATCAGCCCCAGCATTTT,CASSTVGNQPQHF
.,TRBJ2-7,.,TRBV19,TGTGCCAGTAGTATAGAAAGCAGGGAAGACTACGAGCAGTACTTC,CASSIESREDYEQYF
.,TRBJ2-5,many,TRBV7-2,TGTGCCAGCACCTCGTATAGCAGAGAAGAGACCCAGTACTTC,CASTSYSREETQYF
.,TRBJ1-6,many,TRBV6-5,TGTGCCAGCAGTTACGCTTCGCCTCCCCGGTCACCCCTCCACTTT,CASSYASPPRSPLHF
.,TRBJ2-7,many,TRBV7-2,TGTGCCAGCAGCTTCCAGGATCCGGGGGAGCAGTACTTC,CASSFQDPGEQYF
.,TRBJ2-7,.,TRBV29-1,TGCAGCGCCAAAGCAGGGGGGACCCCCTACGAGCAGTACTTC,CSAKAGGTPYEQYF
.,TRBJ2-5,many,TRBV28,TGTGCCAGCAGTTCCCCCACAGAAAAAATCGTCTTGAGGACCCAAGAGACCCAGTACTTC,CASSSPTEKIVLRTQETQYF
TRBD1,TRBJ2-7,many,TRBV7-8,TGTGCCAGCAGCCAGACCGGGACAGGGGGCCACGAGCAGTACTTC,CASSQTGTGGHEQYF
.,TRBJ1-6,.,TRBV27,TGTGCCAGCAGTAGGGGGGGACTAGATTCACCCCTCCACTTT,CASSRGGLDSPLHF
TRBD1,TRBJ2-7,many,TRBV20-1,TGCAGTGCTAGAAGGGGACAGGGGGCCTACGAGCAGTACTTC,CSARRGQGAYEQYF
TRBD2,TRBJ2-5,many,TRBV7-2,TGTGCCAGCAGCTTAAGCGGGAGAAGGGAGACCCAGTACTTC,CASSLSGRRETQYF
.,TRBJ2-7,many,TRBV6-2/TRBV6-3,TGTGCCAGCAAGACTCGTTTCCAGCAGTACTTC,CASKTRFQQYF
.,TRBJ2-7,many,TRBV6-2/TRBV6-3,TGTGCCAGCAGTTACGATGGGGATGGCTACGAGCAGTACTTC,CASSYDGDGYEQYF
.,TRBJ2-7,few,TRBV5-5,TGTGCCAGCAGCTTCTCAGGGACCCCTACCTCCTACGAGCAGTACTTC,CASSFSGTPTSYEQYF
.,TRBJ1-1,many,TRBV2,TGCGCCAGCAGGAGGACAGAGAACACTGAAGCTTTCTTT,CASRRTENTEAFF
.,TRBJ1-1,many,TRBV28,TGTGCCAGCAGTTCTCTTCGGAAAGAAGCTTTCTTT,CASSSLRKEAFF
.,TRBJ2-7,many,TRBV5-1,TGCGCCAGCAGTAGGGACATGCCCTTCTCCTACGAGCAGTACTTC,CASSRDMPFSYEQYF
.,TRBJ1-1,many,TRBV20-1,TGCAGTGCCCTCGGGGCACGGGTGAACACTGAAGCTTTCTTT,CSALGARVNTEAFF
.,TRBJ1-1,.,TRBV7-3,TGTGCCAGCAGCCCCTCCGACTGGGCCACTGAAGCTTTCTTT,CASSPSDWATEAFF
.,TRBJ2-5,many,TRBV13,TGTGCCAGCAGCTTAGGATCTCCGGGACTCCTCCAAGAGACCCAGTACTTC,CASSLGSPGLLQETQYF
.,TRBJ2-7,many,TRBV27,TGTGCCAGCAGTTTATCGCCAGGTCAGTACTACGAGCAGTACTTC,CASSLSPGQYYEQYF
.,TRBJ1-1,many,TRBV12-3/TRBV12-4,TGTGCCAGCTCCACCCGGGGGGAGGGGGACACTGAAGCTTTCTTT,CASSTRGEGDTEAFF
.,TRBJ1-2,many,TRBV30,TGTGCCTGGAGGAAAACGGGGATCGGTGGCTACACCTTC,CAWRKTGIGGYTF
TRBD1,TRBJ1-2,many,TRBV15,TGTGCCACCAGCAGACGGGGACAGGGGGCTCTGGGCTACACCTTC,CATSRRGQGALGYTF
.,TRBJ1-5,many,TRBV6-5,TGTGCCAGCAGTTACGATCCTAGGCTCGGACCCCAGCATTTT,CASSYDPRLGPQHF
.,TRBJ1-2,few,TRBV19,TGTGCCAGTAGTACGACAGGTGGGGGAGGAGATGGCTACACCTTC,CASSTTGGGGDGYTF
.,TRBJ1-1,many,TRBV20-1,TGCAGTGCTAGAGATCGATTAGCGAACACTGAAGCTTTCTTT,CSARDRLANTEAFF
.,TRBJ1-1,many,TRBV12-3/TRBV12-4,TGTGCCAGCAGTTTGGTCAGGGTGGGCACTGAAGCTTTCTTT,CASSLVRVGTEAFF
TRBD1,TRBJ2-2,many,TRBV25-1,TGTGCCAGCAGTGGCCGGGACAGGGTCACCGGGGAGCTGTTTTTT,CASSGRDRVTGELFF
.,TRBJ1-3,once,TRBV12-3/TRBV12-4,TGTGCCAGCACCGGTGGGGGTGCTGGAAACACCATATATTTT,CASTGGGAGNTIYF
TRBD1,TRBJ1-1,few,TRBV28,TGTGCCAGCAGCGGACAGGGGGCCGAGGCTTTCTTT,CASSGQGAEAFF
.,TRBJ2-4,few,TRBV28,TGTGCCAGCAGTTTAAGCGGGTCTCGGAGCATTCAGTACTTC,CASSLSGSRSIQYF
.,TRBJ2-5,.,TRBV6-2/TRBV6-3,TGTGCCAGCAACCCACTCCCCTCCAGTTTCCAAGAGACCCAGTACTTC,CASNPLPSSFQETQYF
TRBD1,TRBJ1-1,many,TRBV30,TGTGCCTGGAGGGATGGACAGGGGGCTGGTACTGAAGCTTTCTTT,CAWRDGQGAGTEAFF
TRBD1,TRBJ2-7,.,TRBV4-1,TGCGCCAGCAGCCAGTTTGGACAGGGAAAGAACGAGCAGTACTTC,CASSQFGQGKNEQYF
.,TRBJ2-2,.,TRBV4-1,TGCGCCAGCAGCCTCGAGGGGGGTTTAAACACCGGGGAGCTGTTTTTT,CASSLEGGLNTGELFF
.,TRBJ2-2,many,TRBV15,TGTGCCACCAGCAGCAACGCGCGGGAGCTGTTTTTT,CATSSNARELFF
TRBD2,TRBJ2-7,.,TRBV6-2/TRBV6-3,TGTGCCAGCAGTGCTACCCCCAGCGGGAGGGAGGCGCAGTACTTC,CASSATPSGREAQYF
.,TRBJ1-3,many,TRBV6-5,TGTGCCAGCAGTCCCGGACAGTACTCTGGAAACACCATATATTTT,CASSPGQYSGNTIYF
TRBD2,TRBJ2-1,.,TRBV29-1,TGCAGCGTTGAACCCTGGGGCGGGAGGGGCTCCTACAATGAGCAGTTCTTC,CSVEPWGGRGSYNEQFF